Ten or more counts support the clone carrying this T cell receptor beta chain. The target antigen is unknown. CDR1 and CDR2 (germline): SGHDT, YYEEEE. There are 16 residues in the CDR3. The germline V and J ends were trimmed by 4 bases and 0 bases, with 17 bases remaining between them. The sample comes from a study of CD8 T cells in ankylosing spondylitis. Using quantitative 5'-RACE with molecular barcodes, the authors made TCR beta libraries. Using its own MiXCR run on the 5' RACE reads, TCRdb lists one record per CDR3 protein. The sample has fewer than 550,000 distinct CDR3 sequences; over 4% are singletons. Broader study findings: Roughly 8 highly homologous variants made up a TCR beta motif that seemed to typify ankylosing spondylitis blood. In peripheral blood, disease-linked CD8+ clones occurred at relatively low frequencies.

The sequencing input was blood, either unsorted or a sorted T cell fraction (not recorded which). This clonotype originated in a male donor with ankylosing spondylitis. This rearrangement joins TRBV5-6 to TRBJ2-7; D is unresolved. In DNA form, the CDR3 reads TGTGCCAGCAGCCCGCCGTCGAGGTACTTCTCCTACGAGCAGTACTTC. Its translation: CASSPPSRYFSYEQYF.